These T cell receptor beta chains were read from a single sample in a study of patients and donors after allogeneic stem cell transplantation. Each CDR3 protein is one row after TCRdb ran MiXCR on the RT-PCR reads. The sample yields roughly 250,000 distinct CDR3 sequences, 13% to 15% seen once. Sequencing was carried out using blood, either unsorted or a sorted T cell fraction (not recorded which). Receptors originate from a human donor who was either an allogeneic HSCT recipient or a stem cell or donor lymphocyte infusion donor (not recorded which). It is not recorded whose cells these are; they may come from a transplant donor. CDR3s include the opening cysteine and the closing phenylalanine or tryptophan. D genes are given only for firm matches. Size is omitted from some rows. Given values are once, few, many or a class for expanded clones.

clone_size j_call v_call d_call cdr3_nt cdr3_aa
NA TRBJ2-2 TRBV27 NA TGTGCCAGCAGTTTAATGGGGGCTGGCGGGGAGCTGTTTTTT CASSLMGAGGELFF
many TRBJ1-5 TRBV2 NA TGTGCCAGCAGCTTCGACAGGTTGGGAAGCAATCAGCCCCAGCATTTT CASSFDRLGSNQPQHF
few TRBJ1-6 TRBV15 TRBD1 TGTGCCACCAGCAGAGAGGGACAGGGAGGTTCACCCCTCCACTTT CATSREGQGGSPLHF
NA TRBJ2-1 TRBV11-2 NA TGTGCCAGCAGCTCCGGGGGGCCTAATGAGCAGTTCTTC CASSSGGPNEQFF
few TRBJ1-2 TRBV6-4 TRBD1 TGTGCCAGCAGTGACTCTGGGACAGGGAGGAACTATGGCTACACCTTC CASSDSGTGRNYGYTF
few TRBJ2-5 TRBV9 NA TGTGCCCAGCGAGGGCGTGAGACCCAGTACTTC CAQRGRETQYF
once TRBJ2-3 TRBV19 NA TGTGCCAGTACCCTAGGGGGGGTAGGGACAGATACGCAGTATTTT CASTLGGVGTDTQYF
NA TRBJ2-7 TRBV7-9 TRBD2 TGTGCCAGCAGCTTTCCCCCAGCGGGGTACCAACACTACGAGCAGTACTTC CASSFPPAGYQHYEQYF
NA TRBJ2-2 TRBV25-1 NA TGTGCCAGCCGGAGGATTGGCGGGGAGCTGTTTTTT CASRRIGGELFF
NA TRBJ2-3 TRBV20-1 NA TGCAGTGCTGAAAGCCTTGACTCATCTAGCACAGATACGCAGTATTTT CSAESLDSSSTDTQYF
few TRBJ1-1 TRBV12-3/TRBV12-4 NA TGTGCCAGCAGTTTGCATCAGACCACTGAAGCTTTCTTT CASSLHQTTEAFF
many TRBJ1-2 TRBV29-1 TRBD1 TGCAGCGTTGACAAGACAGGGTATGGCTACACCTTC CSVDKTGYGYTF
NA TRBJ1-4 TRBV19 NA TGTGCCAGTAGTGACGTTACGGGGATTGAAAAACTGTTTTTT CASSDVTGIEKLFF
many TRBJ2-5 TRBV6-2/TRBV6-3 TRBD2 TGTGCCAGCAGTTACGCACCGGGACTAGTGCCCCAAGAGACCCAGTACTTC CASSYAPGLVPQETQYF
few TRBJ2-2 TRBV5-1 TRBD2 TGCGCCAGCAGCTTCACTAGCGGGCCCGGGGAGCTGTTTTTT CASSFTSGPGELFF
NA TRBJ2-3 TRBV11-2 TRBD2 TGTGCCAGCAGCTTAGAAGGATTTTGGCGGGGGGCGGGCACAGATACGCAGTATTTT CASSLEGFWRGAGTDTQYF
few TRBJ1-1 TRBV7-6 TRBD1 TGTGCCAGCAGCTTAGCCTTCAGGGGGGAGGGTGAAGCTTTCTTT CASSLAFRGEGEAFF
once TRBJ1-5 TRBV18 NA TGTGCCAGCTCACCATCGAGGGAGCGCAATCAGCCCCAGCATTTT CASSPSRERNQPQHF
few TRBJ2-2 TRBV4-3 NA TGCGCCAGCAGCCAAGGGGCGCACATCAACACCGGGGAGCTGTTTTTT CASSQGAHINTGELFF
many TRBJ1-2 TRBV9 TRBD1 TGTGCCAGCAGCGTAGCCATCAGGGGGGAGGATGGCTACACCTTC CASSVAIRGEDGYTF
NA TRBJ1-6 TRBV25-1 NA TGTGCCAGCAGTGAACCGGGACTCAGGGGATCCCTCCACTTT CASSEPGLRGSLHF
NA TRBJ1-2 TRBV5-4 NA TGTGCCAGCAGCTTGATGGACAGAAGCTATGGCTACACCTTC CASSLMDRSYGYTF
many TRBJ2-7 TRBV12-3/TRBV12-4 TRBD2 TGTGCCAGCAGTCCGCTAAGACTAGCGGGGGGGCCGGTCGAGCAGTACTTC CASSPLRLAGGPVEQYF
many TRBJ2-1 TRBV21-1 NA TGTGCCAGCAGCAAGCGACTAGAACCATTACATTACAATGAGCAGTTCTTC CASSKRLEPLHYNEQFF
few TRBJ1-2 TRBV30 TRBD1 TGTGCCAGGGACAGCCGCTCCTATGGCTACACCTTC CARDSRSYGYTF
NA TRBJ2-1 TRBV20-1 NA TGCAGTGCTAACAGGGAAGACGAGCAGTTCTTC CSANREDEQFF
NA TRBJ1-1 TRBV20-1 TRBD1 TGCAGTGCTAGTGAGGGGGCCGGCCGCACTGAAGCTTTCTTT CSASEGAGRTEAFF
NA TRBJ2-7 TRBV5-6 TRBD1 TGTGCCAGCAGCTCGACAGGGTTACGGTCCTACGAGCAGTACTTC CASSSTGLRSYEQYF
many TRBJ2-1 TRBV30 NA TGTGCCTGGAGCCCGGGGAAATCTGAACAGTTCTTC CAWSPGKSEQFF
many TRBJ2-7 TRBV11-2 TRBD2 TGTGCCAGCAGCCCCGGGACTAGCATCGACGAGCAGTACTTC CASSPGTSIDEQYF
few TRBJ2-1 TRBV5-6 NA TGTGCCAGCAGCTTCCGTGGGTACAATGAGCAGTTCTTC CASSFRGYNEQFF
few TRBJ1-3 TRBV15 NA TGTGCCACCAGCACGACAGCTGGAAACACCATATATTTT CATSTTAGNTIYF
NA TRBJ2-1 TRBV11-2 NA TGTGCCAGCAGCTTTACAGGGAGCTCCTACAATGAGCAGTTCTTC CASSFTGSSYNEQFF
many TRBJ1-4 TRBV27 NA TGTGCCAGCAGGTTCCGGGGGACCCTATCGACTAATGAAAAACTGTTTTTT CASRFRGTLSTNEKLFF
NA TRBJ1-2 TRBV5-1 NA TGCGCCAGCAGACAGACAGAGGGCTATGGCTACACCTTC CASRQTEGYGYTF
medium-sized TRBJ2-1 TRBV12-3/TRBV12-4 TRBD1 TGTGCCAGCAGTCCCGACAGGGGTTCCTACAATGAGCAGTTCTTC CASSPDRGSYNEQFF
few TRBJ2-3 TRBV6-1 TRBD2 TGTGCCAGCAGCGCGAGAGGGACTAGGACCCACCCAGATACGCAGTATTTT CASSARGTRTHPDTQYF
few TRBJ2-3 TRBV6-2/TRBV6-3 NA TGTGCCACCGACTTAAAGGATACGCAGTATTTT CATDLKDTQYF
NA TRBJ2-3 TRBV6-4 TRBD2 TGTGCCAGCAGTGACTCGATAGCGGGGGGGACAGATACGCAGTATTTT CASSDSIAGGTDTQYF
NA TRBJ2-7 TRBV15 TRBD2 TGTGCCACCAGCAAGACTAGCGGGAGTTCCGAGCAGTACTTC CATSKTSGSSEQYF
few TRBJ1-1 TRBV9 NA TGTGCCAGCAGCGTAGCGGGGGGAGGCACTGAAGCTTTCTTT CASSVAGGGTEAFF
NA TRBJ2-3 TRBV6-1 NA TGTGCCAGCACTCGACGGTCCGGGGCAGATACGCAGTATTTT CASTRRSGADTQYF
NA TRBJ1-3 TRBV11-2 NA TGTGCCAGCAGCTTAGTAGGCTCCCCTGGAAACACCATATATTTT CASSLVGSPGNTIYF
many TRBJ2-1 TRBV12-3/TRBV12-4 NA TGTGCCAGCAGTCCTAGTGGGGGGCAGTTCTTC CASSPSGGQFF
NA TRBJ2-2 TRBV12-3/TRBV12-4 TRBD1 TGTGCCAGCCGAGGCCGCGGACAGGAAGCGAACACCGGGGAGCTGTTTTTT CASRGRGQEANTGELFF
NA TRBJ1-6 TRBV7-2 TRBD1 TGTGCCAGCAGCCCAACGCCGGGACAGGGGACCACCCTCCACTTT CASSPTPGQGTTLHF